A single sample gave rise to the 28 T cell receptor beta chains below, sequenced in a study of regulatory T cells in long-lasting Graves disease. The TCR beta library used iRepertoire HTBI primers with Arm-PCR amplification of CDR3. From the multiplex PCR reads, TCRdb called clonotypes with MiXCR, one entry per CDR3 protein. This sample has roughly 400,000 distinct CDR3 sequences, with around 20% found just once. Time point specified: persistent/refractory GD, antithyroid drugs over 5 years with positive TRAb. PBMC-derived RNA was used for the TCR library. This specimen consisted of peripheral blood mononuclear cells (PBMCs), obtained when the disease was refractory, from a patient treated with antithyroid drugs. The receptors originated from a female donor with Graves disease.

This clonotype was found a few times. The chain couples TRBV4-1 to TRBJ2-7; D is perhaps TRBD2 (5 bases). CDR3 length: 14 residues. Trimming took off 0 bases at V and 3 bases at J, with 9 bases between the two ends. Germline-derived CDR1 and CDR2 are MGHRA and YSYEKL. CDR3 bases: TGCGCCAGCAGCCAAGATCCGGGGAACTACGAGCAGTACTTC. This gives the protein CASSQDPGNYEQYF.

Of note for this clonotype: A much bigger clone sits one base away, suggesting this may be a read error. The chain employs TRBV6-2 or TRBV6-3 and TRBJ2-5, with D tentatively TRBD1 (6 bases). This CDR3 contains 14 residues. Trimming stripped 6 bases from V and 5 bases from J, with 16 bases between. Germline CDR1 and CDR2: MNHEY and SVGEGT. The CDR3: CASRQVGARETQYF. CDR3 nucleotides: TGTGCCAGCAGACAAGTGGGGGCGCGGGAGACCCAGTACTTC.

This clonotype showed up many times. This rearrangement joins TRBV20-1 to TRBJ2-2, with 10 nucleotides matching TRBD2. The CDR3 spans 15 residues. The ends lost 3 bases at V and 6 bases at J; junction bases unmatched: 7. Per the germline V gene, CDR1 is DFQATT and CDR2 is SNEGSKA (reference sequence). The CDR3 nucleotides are TGCAGTGCTAGGGAGGGACTAGCGAAGGCCGGGGAGCTGTTTTTT. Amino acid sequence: CSAREGLAKAGELFF.

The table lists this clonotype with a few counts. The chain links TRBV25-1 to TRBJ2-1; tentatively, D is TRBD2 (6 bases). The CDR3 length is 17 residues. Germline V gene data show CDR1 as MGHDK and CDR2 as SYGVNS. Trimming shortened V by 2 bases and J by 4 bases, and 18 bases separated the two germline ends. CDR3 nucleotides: TGTGCCAGCAGTGAACATCCTCTCGGGAGTTTGTACAATGAGCAGTTCTTC. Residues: CASSEHPLGSLYNEQFF.

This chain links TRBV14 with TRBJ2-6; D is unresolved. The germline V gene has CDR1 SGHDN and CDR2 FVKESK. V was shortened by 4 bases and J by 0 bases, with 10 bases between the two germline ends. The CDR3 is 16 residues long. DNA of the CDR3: TGTGCCAGCAGCCGGGTCGTCGTCTCTGGGGCCAACGTCCTGACTTTC. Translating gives CASSRVVVSGANVLTF.

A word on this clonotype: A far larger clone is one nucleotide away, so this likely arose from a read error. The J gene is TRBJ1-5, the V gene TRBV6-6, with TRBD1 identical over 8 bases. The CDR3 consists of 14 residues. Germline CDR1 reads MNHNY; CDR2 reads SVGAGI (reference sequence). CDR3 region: CASSYQGAYQPLHF. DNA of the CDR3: TGTGCCAGCAGTTATCAGGGGGCCTATCAGCCCCTGCATTTT.

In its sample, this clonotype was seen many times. The CDR3 sequence is CASSEDSRQETQYF. CDR3 in DNA: TGTGCCAGCAGTGAAGATTCGAGACAAGAGACCCAGTACTTC. This chain uses TRBV6-1 with TRBJ2-5, with D unresolved. The CDR3 sequence is 14 residues long. Germline V gives CDR1 MNHNS, CDR2 SASEGT. V gave up 1 base and J gave up 2 bases, with 8 bases separating them.

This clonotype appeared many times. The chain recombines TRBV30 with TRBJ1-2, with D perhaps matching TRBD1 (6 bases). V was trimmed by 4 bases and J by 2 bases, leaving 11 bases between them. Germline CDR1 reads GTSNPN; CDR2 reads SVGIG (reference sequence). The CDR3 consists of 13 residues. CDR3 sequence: CAWITGTNYGYTF. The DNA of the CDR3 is TGTGCCTGGATAACAGGGACCAACTATGGCTACACCTTC.

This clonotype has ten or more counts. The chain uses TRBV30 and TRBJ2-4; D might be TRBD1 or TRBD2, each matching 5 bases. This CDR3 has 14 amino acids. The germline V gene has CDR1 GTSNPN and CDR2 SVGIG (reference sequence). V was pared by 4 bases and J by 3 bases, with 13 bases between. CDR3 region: CAWNEGSGKNIQYF. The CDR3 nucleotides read TGTGCCTGGAACGAGGGGTCGGGCAAAAACATTCAGTACTTC.

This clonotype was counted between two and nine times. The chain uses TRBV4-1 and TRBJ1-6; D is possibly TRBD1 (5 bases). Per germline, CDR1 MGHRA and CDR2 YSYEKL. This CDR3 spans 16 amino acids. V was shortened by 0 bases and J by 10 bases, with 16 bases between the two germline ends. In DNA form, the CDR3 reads TGCGCCAGCAGCCAAGAAAGTCAGGGTGGGGAGTCACCCCTCCACTTT. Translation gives CASSQESQGGESPLHF.

The CDR3 protein is CASTRPDTLSYEQYF. The CDR3 DNA reads as TGTGCCAGTACCCGTCCGGACACACTCTCCTACGAGCAGTACTTC. This chain connects TRBV9 to TRBJ2-7, with a tentative D call TRBD1 (5 bases). The CDR3 totals 15 residues. V lost 8 bases and J 0 bases, leaving 18 bases between the germline ends. The germline V gene has CDR1 SGDLS and CDR2 YYNGEE. Filled out from reference TRBV9 and TRBJ2-7, the complete variable domain reads DSGVTQTPKHLITATGQRVTLRCSPRSGDLSVYWYQQSLDQGLQFLIQYYNGEERAKGNILERFSAQQFPDLHSELNLSSLELGDSALYFCASTRPDTLSYEQYFGPGTRLTVT.

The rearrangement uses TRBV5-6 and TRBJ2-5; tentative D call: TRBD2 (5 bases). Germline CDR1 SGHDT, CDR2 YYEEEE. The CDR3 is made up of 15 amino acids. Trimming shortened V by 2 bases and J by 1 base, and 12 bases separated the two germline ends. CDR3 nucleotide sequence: TGTGCCAGCAGCTTCCTCGTCAGCGGCCAAGAGACCCAGTACTTC. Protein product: CASSFLVSGQETQYF.

CDR3 in DNA: TGTGCCAGCAGTGAAACAGGGGGCGAGACGACCCAGTACTTC. Translated: CASSETGGETTQYF. The V and J genes are TRBV28 and TRBJ2-5; the match to TRBD1 covers 9 bases. The CDR3 extends over 14 amino acids. V lost 5 bases to trimming and J lost 7 bases; unmatched junction nucleotides: 8. Germline V CDR1 and CDR2: MDHEN, SYDVKM.

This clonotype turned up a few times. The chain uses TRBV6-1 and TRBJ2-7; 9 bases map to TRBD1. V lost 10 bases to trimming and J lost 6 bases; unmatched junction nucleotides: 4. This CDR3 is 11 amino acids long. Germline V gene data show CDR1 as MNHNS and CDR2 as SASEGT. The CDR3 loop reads CATGQGSEQYF. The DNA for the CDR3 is TGTGCCACCGGACAGGGGAGCGAGCAGTACTTC.

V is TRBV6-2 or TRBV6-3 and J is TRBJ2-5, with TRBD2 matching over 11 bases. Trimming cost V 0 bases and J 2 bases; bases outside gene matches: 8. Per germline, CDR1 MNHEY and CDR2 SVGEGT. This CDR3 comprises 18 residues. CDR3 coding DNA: TGTGCCAGCAGTTACTCGAGGCTAGCGGGAGGCTGGCAAGAGACCCAGTACTTC. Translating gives CASSYSRLAGGWQETQYF.

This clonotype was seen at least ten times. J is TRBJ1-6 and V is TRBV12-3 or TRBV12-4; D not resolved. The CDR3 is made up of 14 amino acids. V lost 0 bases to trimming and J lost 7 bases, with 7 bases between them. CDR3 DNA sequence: TGTGCCAGCAGTTTAGCTCCAGGAAATTCACCCCTCCACTTT. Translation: CASSLAPGNSPLHF.

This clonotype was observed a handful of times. The CDR3 DNA reads as TGTGCCAGCAGCAATCTCACTAGCGGGAGCTACGAGCAGTACTTC. Its translation: CASSNLTSGSYEQYF. The chain combines TRBV7-9 with TRBJ2-7; 11 bases map to TRBD2. Germline V gives CDR1 SEHNR, CDR2 FQNEAQ (reference sequence). V trimming: 5 bases; J trimming: 3 bases; junction bases outside the gene matches: 6. CDR3 length: 15 amino acids.

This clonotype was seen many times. This CDR3 is CASSASGTGGDYGYTF. The CDR3 bases are TGTGCCAGTAGTGCGTCCGGGACAGGGGGCGACTATGGCTACACCTTC. The J gene is TRBJ1-2, the V gene TRBV19; TRBD1 matches at 12 bases. There are 16 residues in the CDR3. V was clipped by 5 bases and J by 3 bases; unmatched bases: 7. Germline-derived CDR1 and CDR2 are LNHDA and SQIVND (reference sequence).

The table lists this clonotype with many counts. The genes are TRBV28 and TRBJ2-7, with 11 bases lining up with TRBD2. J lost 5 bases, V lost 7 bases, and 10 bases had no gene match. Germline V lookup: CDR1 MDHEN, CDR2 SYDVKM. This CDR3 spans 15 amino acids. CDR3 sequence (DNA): TGTGCCAGCAAAACGGCTAGCGGGAGGACCCACGAGCAGTACTTC. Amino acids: CASKTASGRTHEQYF. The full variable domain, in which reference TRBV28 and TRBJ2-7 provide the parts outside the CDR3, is DVKVTQSSRYLVKRTGEKVFLECVQDMDHENMFWYRQDPGLGLRLIYFSYDVKMKEKGDIPEGYSVSREKKERFSLILESASTNQTSMYLCASKTASGRTHEQYFGPGTRLTVT.

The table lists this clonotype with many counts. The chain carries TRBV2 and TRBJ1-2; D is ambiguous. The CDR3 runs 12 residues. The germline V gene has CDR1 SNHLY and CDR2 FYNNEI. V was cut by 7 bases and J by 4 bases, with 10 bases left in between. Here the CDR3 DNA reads TGTGCCAGCAACCCGTTCAGCTATGGCTACACCTTC. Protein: CASNPFSYGYTF.

CDR3 nucleotide sequence: TGTGCCAGCAGCTTAGGTGGGGGGGGGACAGGGGCCTACGAGCAGTACTTC. It encodes CASSLGGGGTGAYEQYF. The chain uses TRBV7-8 and TRBJ2-7; 10 bases match TRBD1. CDR3 length equals 17 residues. The V gene end was trimmed by 1 base and the J gene end by 2 bases; junction bases not matched to a gene: 8. Germline V lookup: CDR1 SGHVS, CDR2 FQNEAQ. The entire variable domain, with the rest obtained from reference TRBV7-8 and TRBJ2-7, is as follows: GAGVSQSPRYKVAKRGQDVALRCDPISGHVSLFWYQQALGQGPEFLTYFQNEAQLDKSGLPSDRFFAERPEGSVSTLKIQRTQQEDSAVYLCASSLGGGGTGAYEQYFGPGTRLTVT.

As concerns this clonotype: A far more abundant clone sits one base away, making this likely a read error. Here the CDR3 DNA reads TGTGCCAGCAGTACCGAGGGGAGCTCCTGCGAGCAGTACTTC. Translated: CASSTEGSSCEQYF. This sequence joins TRBV2 and TRBJ2-5; D might be TRBD1 or TRBD2, each matching 5 bases. The J call may be in error: the DNA end matches TRBJ2-7 better. CDR1 and CDR2 (germline): SNHLY, FYNNEI. This CDR3 comprises 14 residues.

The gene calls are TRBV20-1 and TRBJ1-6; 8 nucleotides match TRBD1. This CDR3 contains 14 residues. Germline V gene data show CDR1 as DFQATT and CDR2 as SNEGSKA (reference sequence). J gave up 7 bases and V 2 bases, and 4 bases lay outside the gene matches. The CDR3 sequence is CSARQGAPNSPLHF. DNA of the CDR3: TGCAGTGCTAGACAGGGGGCACCCAATTCACCCCTCCACTTT.

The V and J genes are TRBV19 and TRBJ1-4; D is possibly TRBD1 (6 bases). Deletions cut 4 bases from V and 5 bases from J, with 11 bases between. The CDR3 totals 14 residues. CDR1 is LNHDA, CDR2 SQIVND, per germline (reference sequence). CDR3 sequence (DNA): TGTGCCAGTAGTAACAGGGATTCGAATGAAAAACTGTTTTTT. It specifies CASSNRDSNEKLFF. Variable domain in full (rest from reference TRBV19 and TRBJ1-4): DGGITQSPKYLFRKEGQNVTLSCEQNLNHDAMYWYRQDPGQGLRLIYYSQIVNDFQKGDIAEGYSVSREKKESFPLTVTSAQKNPTAFYLCASSNRDSNEKLFFGSGTQLSVL.

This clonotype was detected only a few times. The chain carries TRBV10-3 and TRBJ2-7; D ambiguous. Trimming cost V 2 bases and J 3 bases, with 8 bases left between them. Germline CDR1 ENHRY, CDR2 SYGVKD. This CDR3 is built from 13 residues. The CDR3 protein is CAISEDSYYEQYF. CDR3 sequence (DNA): TGTGCCATCAGTGAGGACTCATACTACGAGCAGTACTTC.

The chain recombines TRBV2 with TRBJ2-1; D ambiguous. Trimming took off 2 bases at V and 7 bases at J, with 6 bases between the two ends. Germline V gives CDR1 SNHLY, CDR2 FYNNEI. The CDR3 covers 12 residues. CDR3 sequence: CASSEMGNEQFF. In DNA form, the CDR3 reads TGTGCCAGCAGTGAAATGGGGAATGAGCAGTTCTTC. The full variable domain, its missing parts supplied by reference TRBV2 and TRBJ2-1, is EPEVTQTPSHQVTQMGQEVILRCVPISNHLYFYWYRQILGQKVEFLVSFYNNEISEKSEIFDDQFSVERPDGSNFTLKIRSTKLEDSAMYFCASSEMGNEQFFGPGTRLTVL.

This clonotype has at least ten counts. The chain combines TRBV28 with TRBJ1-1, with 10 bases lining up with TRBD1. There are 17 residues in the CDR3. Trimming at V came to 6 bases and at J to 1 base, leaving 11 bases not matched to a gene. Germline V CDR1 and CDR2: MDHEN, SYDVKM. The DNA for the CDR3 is TGTGCCAGCAGGTCCCCCGGGACAGGGGCCTCGAACACTGAAGCTTTCTTT. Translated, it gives CASRSPGTGASNTEAFF.

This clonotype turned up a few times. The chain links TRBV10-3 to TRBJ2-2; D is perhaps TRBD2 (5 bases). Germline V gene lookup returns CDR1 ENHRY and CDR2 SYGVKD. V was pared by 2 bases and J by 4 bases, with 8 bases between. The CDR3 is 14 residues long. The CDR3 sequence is CAISETRRTGELFF. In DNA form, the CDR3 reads TGTGCCATCAGTGAGACTAGGCGCACCGGGGAGCTGTTTTTT.